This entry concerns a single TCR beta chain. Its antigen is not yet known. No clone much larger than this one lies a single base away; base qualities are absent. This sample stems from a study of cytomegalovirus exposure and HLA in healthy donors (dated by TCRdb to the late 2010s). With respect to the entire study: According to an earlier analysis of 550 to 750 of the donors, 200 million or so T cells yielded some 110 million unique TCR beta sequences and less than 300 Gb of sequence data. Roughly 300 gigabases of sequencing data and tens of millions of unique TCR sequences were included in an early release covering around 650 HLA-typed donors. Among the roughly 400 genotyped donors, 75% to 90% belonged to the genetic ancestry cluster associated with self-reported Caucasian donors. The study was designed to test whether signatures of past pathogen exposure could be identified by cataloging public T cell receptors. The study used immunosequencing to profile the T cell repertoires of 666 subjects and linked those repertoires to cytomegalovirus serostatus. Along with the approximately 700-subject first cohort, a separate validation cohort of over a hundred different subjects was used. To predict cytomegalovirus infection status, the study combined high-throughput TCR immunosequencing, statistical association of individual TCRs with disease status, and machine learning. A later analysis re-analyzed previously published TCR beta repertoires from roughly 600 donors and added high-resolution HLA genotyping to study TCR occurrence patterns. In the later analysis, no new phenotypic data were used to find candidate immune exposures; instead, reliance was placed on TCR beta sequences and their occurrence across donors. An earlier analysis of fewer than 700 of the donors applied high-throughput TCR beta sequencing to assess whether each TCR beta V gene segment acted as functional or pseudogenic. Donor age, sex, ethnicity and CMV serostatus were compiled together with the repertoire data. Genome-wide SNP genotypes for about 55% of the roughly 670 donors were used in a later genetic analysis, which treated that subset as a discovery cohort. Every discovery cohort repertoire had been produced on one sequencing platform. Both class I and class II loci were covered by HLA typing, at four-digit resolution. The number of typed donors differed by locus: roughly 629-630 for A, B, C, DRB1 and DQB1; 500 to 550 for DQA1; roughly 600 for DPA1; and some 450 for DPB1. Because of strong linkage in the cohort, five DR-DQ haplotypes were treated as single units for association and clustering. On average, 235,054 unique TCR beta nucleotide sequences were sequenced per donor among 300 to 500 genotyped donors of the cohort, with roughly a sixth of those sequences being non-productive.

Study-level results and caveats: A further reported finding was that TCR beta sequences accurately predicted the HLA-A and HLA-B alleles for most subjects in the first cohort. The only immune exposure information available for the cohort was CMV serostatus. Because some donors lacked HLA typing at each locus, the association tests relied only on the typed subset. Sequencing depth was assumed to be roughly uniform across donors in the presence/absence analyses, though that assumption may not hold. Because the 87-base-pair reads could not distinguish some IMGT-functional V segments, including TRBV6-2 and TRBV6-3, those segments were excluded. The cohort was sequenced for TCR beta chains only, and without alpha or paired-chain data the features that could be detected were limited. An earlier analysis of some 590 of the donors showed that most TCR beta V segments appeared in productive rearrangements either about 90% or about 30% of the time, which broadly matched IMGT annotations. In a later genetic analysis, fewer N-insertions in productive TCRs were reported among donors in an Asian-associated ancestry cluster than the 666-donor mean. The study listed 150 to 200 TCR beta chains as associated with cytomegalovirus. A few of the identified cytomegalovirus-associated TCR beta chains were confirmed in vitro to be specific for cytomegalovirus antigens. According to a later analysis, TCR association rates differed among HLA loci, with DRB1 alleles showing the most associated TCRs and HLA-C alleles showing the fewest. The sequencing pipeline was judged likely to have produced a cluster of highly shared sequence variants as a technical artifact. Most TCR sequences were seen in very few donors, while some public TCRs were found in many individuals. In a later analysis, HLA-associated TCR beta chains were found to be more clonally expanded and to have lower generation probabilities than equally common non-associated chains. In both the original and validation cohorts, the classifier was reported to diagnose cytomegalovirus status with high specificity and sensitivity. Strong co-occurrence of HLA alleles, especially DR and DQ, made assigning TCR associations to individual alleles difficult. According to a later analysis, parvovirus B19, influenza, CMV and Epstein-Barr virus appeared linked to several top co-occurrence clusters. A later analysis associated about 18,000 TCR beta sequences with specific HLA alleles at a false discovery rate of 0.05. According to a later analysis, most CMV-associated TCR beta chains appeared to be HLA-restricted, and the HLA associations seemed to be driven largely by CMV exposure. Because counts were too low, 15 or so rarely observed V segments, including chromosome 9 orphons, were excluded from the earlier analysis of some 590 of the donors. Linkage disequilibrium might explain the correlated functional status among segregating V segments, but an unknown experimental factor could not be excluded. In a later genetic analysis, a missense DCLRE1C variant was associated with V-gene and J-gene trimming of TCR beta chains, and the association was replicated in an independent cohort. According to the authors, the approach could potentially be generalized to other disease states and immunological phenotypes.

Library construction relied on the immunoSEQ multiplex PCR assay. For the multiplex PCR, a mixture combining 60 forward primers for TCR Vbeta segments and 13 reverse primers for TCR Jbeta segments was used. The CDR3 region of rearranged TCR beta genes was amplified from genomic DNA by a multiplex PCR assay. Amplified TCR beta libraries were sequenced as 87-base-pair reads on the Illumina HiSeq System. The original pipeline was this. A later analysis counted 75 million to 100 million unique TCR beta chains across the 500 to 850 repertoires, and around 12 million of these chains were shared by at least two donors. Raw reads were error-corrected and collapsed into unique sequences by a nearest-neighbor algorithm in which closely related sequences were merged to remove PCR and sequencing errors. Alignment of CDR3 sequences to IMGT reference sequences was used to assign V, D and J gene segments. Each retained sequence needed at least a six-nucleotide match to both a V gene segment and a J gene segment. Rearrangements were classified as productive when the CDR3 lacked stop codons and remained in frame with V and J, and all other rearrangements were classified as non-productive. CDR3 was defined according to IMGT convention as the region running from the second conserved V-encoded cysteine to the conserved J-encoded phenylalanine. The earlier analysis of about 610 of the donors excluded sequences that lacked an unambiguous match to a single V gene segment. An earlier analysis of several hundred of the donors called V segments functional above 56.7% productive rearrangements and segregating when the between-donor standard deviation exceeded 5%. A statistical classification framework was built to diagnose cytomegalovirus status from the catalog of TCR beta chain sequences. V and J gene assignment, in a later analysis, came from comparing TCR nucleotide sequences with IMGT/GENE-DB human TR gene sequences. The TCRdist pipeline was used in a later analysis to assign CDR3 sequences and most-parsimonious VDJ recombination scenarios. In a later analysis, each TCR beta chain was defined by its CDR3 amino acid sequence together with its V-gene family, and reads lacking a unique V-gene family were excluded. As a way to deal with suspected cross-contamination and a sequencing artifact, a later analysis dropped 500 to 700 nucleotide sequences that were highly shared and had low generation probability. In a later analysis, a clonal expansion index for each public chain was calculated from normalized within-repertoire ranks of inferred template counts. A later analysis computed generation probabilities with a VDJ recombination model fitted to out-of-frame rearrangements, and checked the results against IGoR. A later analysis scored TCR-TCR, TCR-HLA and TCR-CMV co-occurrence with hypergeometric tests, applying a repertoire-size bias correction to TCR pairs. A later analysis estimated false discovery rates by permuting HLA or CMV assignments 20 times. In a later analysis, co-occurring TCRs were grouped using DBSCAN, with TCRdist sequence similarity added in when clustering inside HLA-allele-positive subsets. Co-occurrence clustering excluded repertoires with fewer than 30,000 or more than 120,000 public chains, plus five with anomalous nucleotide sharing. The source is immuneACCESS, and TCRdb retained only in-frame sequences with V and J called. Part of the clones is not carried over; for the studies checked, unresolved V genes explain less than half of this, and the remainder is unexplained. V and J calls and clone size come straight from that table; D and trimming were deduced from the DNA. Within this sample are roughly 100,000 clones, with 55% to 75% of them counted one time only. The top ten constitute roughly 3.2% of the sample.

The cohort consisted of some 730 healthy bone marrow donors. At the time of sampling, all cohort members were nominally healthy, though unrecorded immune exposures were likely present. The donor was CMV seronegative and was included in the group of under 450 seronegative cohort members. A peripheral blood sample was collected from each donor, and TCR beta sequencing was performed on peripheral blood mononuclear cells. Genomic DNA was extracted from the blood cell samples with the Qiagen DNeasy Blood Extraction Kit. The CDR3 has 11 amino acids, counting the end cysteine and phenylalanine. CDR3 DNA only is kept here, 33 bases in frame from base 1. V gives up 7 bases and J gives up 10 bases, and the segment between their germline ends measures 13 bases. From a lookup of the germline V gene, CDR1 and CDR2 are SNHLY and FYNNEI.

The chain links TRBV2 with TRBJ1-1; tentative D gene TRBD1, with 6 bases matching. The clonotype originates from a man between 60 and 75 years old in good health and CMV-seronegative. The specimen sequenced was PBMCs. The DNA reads TGTGCCAGCATCCAGGCCAGGGGAGCTTTCTTT. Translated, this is CASIQARGAFF.